A single sample gave rise to the 29 T cell receptor beta chains below, sequenced in a study of blood T cell repertoires in COVID-19. Profiling relied on immunoSEQ multiplex PCR, and the TCRdb table lists in-frame clones only, not all of them. The table has about 480,000 clones, 80% to 90% seen once; the top ten hold roughly 4%. Source material: peripheral blood. Every receptor here comes from a woman in her 30s with acute or convalescent COVID-19.

The genes are TRBV3-1 (or the pseudogene TRBV3-2) and TRBJ1-3; tentative D call: TRBD1 (6 bases). V lost 5 bases, J lost 4 bases, and 12 bases lay in between. The CDR3 spans 14 residues. Germline V gene data show CDR1 as LGHDT and CDR2 as YNNKEL (reference sequence). This chain's CDR3 is CASSKAGTGNTIYF. CDR3 bases: TGTGCCAGCAGCAAAGCAGGGACAGGAAACACCATATATTTT.

The gene calls are TRBV13 and TRBJ2-5, with D possibly matching TRBD2 (7 bases). With 3 bases removed from V and 5 bases from J, the gap between germline ends came to 16 bases. This CDR3 comprises 15 residues. Germline V lookup: CDR1 PRHDT, CDR2 FYEKMQ (reference sequence). The CDR3 is CASSFRGAAGETQYF. The CDR3 nucleotides are TGTGCCAGCAGCTTCCGGGGGGCTGCGGGGGAGACCCAGTACTTC.

V usage is TRBV13 and J usage is TRBJ2-1, with 11 bases lining up with TRBD2. With V trimmed by 5 bases and J by 9 bases, 6 bases remained unmatched. Germline V gives CDR1 PRHDT, CDR2 FYEKMQ (reference sequence). The CDR3 spans 14 residues. CDR3 sequence reads: CASSALAGGGEQFF. The CDR3 DNA is TGTGCCAGCAGCGCCCTAGCGGGGGGCGGTGAGCAGTTCTTC.

The rearrangement uses TRBV3-1 (or the pseudogene TRBV3-2) and TRBJ2-1; 10 nucleotides line up with TRBD2. V trimming: 4 bases; J trimming: 2 bases; junction bases outside the gene matches: 8. The germline CDR1 and CDR2 sequences are LGHDT and YNNKEL (reference sequence). This CDR3 has 17 amino acids. In nucleotides, the CDR3 is TGTGCCAGCAGCCCTTCCTCCCTAGCGGGGGCCTACAATGAGCAGTTCTTC. This sequence encodes CASSPSSLAGAYNEQFF.

In this sample, this clone turned up once. J is TRBJ2-7 and V is TRBV10-3; 7 bases fit TRBD2. After removal of 10 bases from V and 0 bases from J, the junction contained 9 bases not matched to a gene. From germline, CDR1 is ENHRY and CDR2 SYGVKD. The CDR3 totals 14 residues. The CDR3: CATERGGDSYEQYF. The CDR3 region has the DNA TGTGCCACCGAAAGGGGAGGGGACTCCTACGAGCAGTACTTC.

V is TRBV5-6 and J is TRBJ2-2; the match to TRBD1 covers 8 bases. Germline-derived CDR1 and CDR2 are SGHDT and YYEEEE. This CDR3 is built from 17 residues. V lost 0 bases to trimming and J lost 4 bases; unmatched junction nucleotides: 8. CDR3 nucleotides: TGTGCCAGCAGCTTGGGCCAGGGGGCGCGAGGCACCGGGGAGCTGTTTTTT. Translating it yields CASSLGQGARGTGELFF.

The chain is built from TRBV19 and TRBJ2-5; D is possibly TRBD2 (6 bases). The length of the CDR3 is 14 residues. The V end lost 2 bases, the J end lost 3 bases, and 10 bases lay between the germline ends. Germline V gene sequence: CDR1 LNHDA, CDR2 SQIVND (reference sequence). In nucleotides, the CDR3 is TGTGCCAGTAGTATATTAGGAGGGGAAGAGACCCAGTACTTC. This codes for CASSILGGEETQYF.

The chain joins TRBV6-4 to TRBJ2-3; D unresolved. Germline CDR1 reads MRHNA; CDR2 reads SNTAGT. CDR3 length: 12 amino acids. Trimming pared 5 bases from V and 9 bases from J, leaving 12 bases between. Here the CDR3 DNA reads TGTGCCAGCAGTCCCCAGAGGCTGACGCAGTATTTT. As protein: CASSPQRLTQYF.

The chain links TRBV11-1 to TRBJ2-1; 11 bases are shared with TRBD2. Germline trimming cut 5 bases from V and 3 bases from J; bases unmatched to any gene: 6. Germline assignment: CDR1 SGHAT and CDR2 FQDESV (reference sequence). This CDR3 is built from 16 residues. CDR3 nucleotides: TGTGCCAGCAGCAAACTAGCGGGGGCCATCTACAATGAGCAGTTCTTC. This encodes CASSKLAGAIYNEQFF. The whole variable domain, remainder taken from reference TRBV11-1 and TRBJ2-1, is EAEVAQSPRYKITEKSQAVAFWCDPISGHATLYWYRQILGQGPELLVQFQDESVVDDSQLPKDRFSAERLKGVDSTLKIQPAELGDSAMYLCASSKLAGAIYNEQFFGPGTRLTVL.

The chain recombines TRBV2 with TRBJ1-3; D is uncertain. The germline V gene has CDR1 SNHLY and CDR2 FYNNEI. The CDR3 has 14 amino acids. V lost 6 bases, J lost 0 bases, and 9 bases lay in between. The CDR3 region is CASSATSSGNTIYF. CDR3 nucleotides: TGTGCCAGCAGCGCGACAAGCTCTGGAAACACCATATATTTT.

The chain couples TRBV9 to TRBJ2-2; weak D call: TRBD1 (6 bases). The CDR3 has 16 residues. The V end lost 4 bases, the J end lost 2 bases, and 15 bases lay between the germline ends. Germline V CDR1 and CDR2: SGDLS, YYNGEE. CDR3 sequence: CASSTRQAPNTGELFF. The CDR3 coding sequence is TGTGCCAGCAGCACCCGACAGGCCCCTAACACCGGGGAGCTGTTTTTT.

The V gene is TRBV27, the J gene TRBJ2-7; D possibly corresponds to TRBD1 (6 bases). The CDR3 sequence is 15 residues long. V was pared by 5 bases and J by 0 bases, with 14 bases between. CDR1 MNHEY and CDR2 SMNVEV come from the germline V gene (reference sequence). This CDR3 is CASSIRTAPSYEQYF. The CDR3, as DNA: TGTGCCAGCAGTATTCGGACAGCCCCCTCCTACGAGCAGTACTTC.

The genes are TRBV15 and TRBJ2-7; D is perhaps TRBD1 (6 bases). This CDR3 has 14 amino acids. Looked up from germline, CDR1 is LNHNV and CDR2 is YYDKDF (reference sequence). Trimming removed 3 bases from V and 0 bases from J, with 9 bases in between. The CDR3 region is CATSSTGPSYEQYF. The CDR3 coding sequence is TGTGCCACCAGCAGCACAGGGCCCTCCTACGAGCAGTACTTC.

The rearrangement joins TRBV24-1 to TRBJ1-2; D is uncertain. Germline V CDR1 and CDR2: KGHDR, SFDVKD. This CDR3 region has 14 residues. Trimming removed 4 bases at V and 1 base at J, with 9 bases between. The CDR3 DNA reads as TGTGCCACCAGTGACCTCGGACTTAACTATGGCTACACCTTC. Residues: CATSDLGLNYGYTF.

CDR3 protein: CASSIQGARAGNTIYF. The CDR3 DNA reads TGCGCCAGCAGCATACAGGGGGCGCGGGCTGGAAACACCATATATTTT. This chain joins TRBV5-1 and TRBJ1-3; 9 bases line up with TRBD1. The CDR3 sequence is 16 residues long. The junction had 7 bases not matched to a gene; V was cut back by 4 bases and J by 2 bases. Germline CDR1 is SGHRS and CDR2 is YFSETQ.

The rearrangement uses TRBV11-2 and TRBJ2-1, with D possibly being TRBD2 (5 bases). CDR3 length: 16 residues. Trimming left V 1 base short and J 0 bases short, with 10 bases between. Germline V gives CDR1 SGHAT, CDR2 FQNNGV. CDR3 loop: CASSLGLGSSYNEQFF. CDR3 bases: TGTGCCAGCAGCTTAGGCTTGGGGAGCTCCTACAATGAGCAGTTCTTC.

This clone was detected only once. V and J are TRBV6-1 and TRBJ2-1, with 8 bases identical to TRBD2. Germline lookup yields CDR1 MNHNS and CDR2 SASEGT. The CDR3 runs 15 residues. V dropped 3 bases and J dropped 9; count of bases not matched to a gene: 10. CDR3 in amino acids: CASSDPGGAVSEQFF. The CDR3 DNA follows: TGTGCCAGCAGTGACCCCGGGGGGGCCGTTAGTGAGCAGTTCTTC.

The chain joins TRBV5-1 to TRBJ1-1, with a tentative D call TRBD1 (6 bases). This CDR3 region has 14 residues. V lost 3 bases, J lost 2 bases, and 11 bases lay in between. The V gene's germline CDR1 is SGHRS and CDR2 YFSETQ. DNA for the CDR3: TGCGCCAGCAGCTGGAAACAGGGAAACACTGAAGCTTTCTTT. Protein: CASSWKQGNTEAFF.

This chain joins TRBV24-1 and TRBJ2-5; 8 positions agree with TRBD1. The CDR3 contains 15 residues. V lost 6 bases, J lost 5 bases, and 10 bases stayed unmatched. The germline gives CDR1 KGHDR, CDR2 SFDVKD. This CDR3 is CATSKGTGGMETQYF. The CDR3 DNA reads as TGTGCCACCAGTAAAGGAACAGGGGGAATGGAGACCCAGTACTTC.

This sequence joins TRBV6-1 and TRBJ2-7; the match to TRBD2 covers 7 bases. The CDR3 covers 16 residues. Germline V lookup: CDR1 MNHNS, CDR2 SASEGT. The V and J ends lost 2 bases and 5 bases, in that order; junction bases with no gene match: 12. The CDR3 DNA reads TGTGCCAGCAGTGAATACTCCCCGCGGGGGTCCCACGAGCAGTACTTC. This translates into CASSEYSPRGSHEQYF.

The CDR3 DNA reads TGCGCCAGCAGCCAAGACCGACCTGTCTGGGGGGGAGAGCAGTACTTC. It encodes CASSQDRPVWGGEQYF. The chain employs TRBV4-1 and TRBJ2-7; 7 positions agree with TRBD2. The CDR3 length is 16 residues. CDR1 MGHRA and CDR2 YSYEKL come from the germline V gene. V gave up 0 bases and J gave up 7 bases; unmatched junction bases: 12.

The chain carries TRBV10-3 and TRBJ1-3; 7 bases align to TRBD1. The CDR3 extends over 15 amino acids. Germline V gene data show CDR1 as ENHRY and CDR2 as SYGVKD. V lost 6 bases, J lost 2 bases, and 7 bases stayed unmatched. The CDR3 DNA sequence: TGTGCCATCAGACCTCAGGGGGAAGCTGGAAACACCATATATTTT. Encoded protein: CAIRPQGEAGNTIYF.

The V and J genes are TRBV29-1 and TRBJ2-5; 11 positions agree with TRBD1. V was clipped by 6 bases and J by 5 bases; unmatched bases: 11. The CDR3 extends over 15 amino acids. Germline V gene data show CDR1 as SQVTM and CDR2 as ANQGSEA. As DNA, the CDR3 is TGCAGCGTAGGACGTGGGACAGGGGGTTCTGAGACCCAGTACTTC. Translated: CSVGRGTGGSETQYF.

The CDR3 here is CASSLLITDTQYF. Written as DNA, the CDR3 is TGTGCCAGCAGCTTGCTTATAACAGATACGCAGTATTTT. The V and J genes are TRBV5-6 and TRBJ2-3; unclear D gene. The CDR3 is 13 amino acids. V lost 1 base, J lost 3 bases, and 6 bases lay in between. In germline, CDR1 is SGHDT, CDR2 YYEEEE.

This clone was seen a few times. The chain couples TRBV7-9 to TRBJ2-2, with 10 bases fitting TRBD1. V lost 5 bases, J lost 6 bases, and 6 bases stayed unmatched. Germline V CDR1 and CDR2: SEHNR, FQNEAQ (reference sequence). This CDR3 is 15 amino acids long. CDR3 sequence reads: CASSVRDRGSGELFF. The CDR3 bases are TGTGCCAGCAGCGTCCGGGACAGGGGTTCCGGGGAGCTGTTTTTT.

This chain connects TRBV4-2 to TRBJ2-2; 7 positions match TRBD1. Trimming took 4 bases from V and 1 from J; bases not matched to a gene: 6. The CDR3 is made up of 16 amino acids. Per germline, CDR1 LGHNA and CDR2 YNFKEQ. The CDR3 DNA reads TGTGCCAGCAGCCCGAGCCGGGACAGGAACACCGGGGAGCTGTTTTTT. This translates into CASSPSRDRNTGELFF.

The chain is built from TRBV3-1 (or the pseudogene TRBV3-2) and TRBJ2-7; D might be TRBD1 (5 bases). Between the trimmed V and J ends, which lost 0 bases and 3 bases, there was a span of 12 bases. The CDR3 is made up of 15 amino acids. CDR1 is LGHDT and CDR2 is YNNKEL in the germline V gene (reference sequence). This CDR3 is CASSQDIATVYEQYF. CDR3 sequence (DNA): TGTGCCAGCAGCCAAGACATTGCGACAGTCTACGAGCAGTACTTC.

J is TRBJ1-6 and V is TRBV5-4, with D unclear. The CDR3 is made up of 13 amino acids. Looked up from germline, CDR1 is SGHNT and CDR2 is YYREEE (reference sequence). V was clipped by 7 bases and J by 0 bases, with 5 bases between them. This CDR3 is CASSYSYNSPLHF. DNA for the CDR3: TGTGCCAGCTCCTACTCCTATAATTCACCCCTCCACTTT.

The chain links TRBV11-2 to TRBJ1-5; TRBD1 agrees at 7 bases. The CDR3 spans 15 residues. V shed 1 base, J shed 3 bases, and the junction held 3 bases outside the gene matches. CDR1 SGHAT and CDR2 FQNNGV come from the germline V gene. This CDR3 reads CASSLGQGLNQPQHF. The CDR3 DNA sequence: TGTGCCAGCAGCTTAGGACAGGGCCTCAATCAGCCCCAGCATTTT.